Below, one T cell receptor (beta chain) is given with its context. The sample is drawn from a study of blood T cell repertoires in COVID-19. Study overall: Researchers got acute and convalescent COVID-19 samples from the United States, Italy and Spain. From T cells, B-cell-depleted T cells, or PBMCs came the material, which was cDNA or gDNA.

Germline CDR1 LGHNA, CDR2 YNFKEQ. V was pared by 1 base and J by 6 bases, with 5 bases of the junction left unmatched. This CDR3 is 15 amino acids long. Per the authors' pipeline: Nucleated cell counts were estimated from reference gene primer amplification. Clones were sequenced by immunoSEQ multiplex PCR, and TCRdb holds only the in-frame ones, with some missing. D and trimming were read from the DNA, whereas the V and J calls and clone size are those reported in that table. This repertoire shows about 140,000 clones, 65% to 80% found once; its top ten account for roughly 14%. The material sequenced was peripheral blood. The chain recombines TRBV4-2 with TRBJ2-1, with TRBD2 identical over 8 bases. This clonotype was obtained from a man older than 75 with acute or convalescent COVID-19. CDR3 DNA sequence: TGTGCCAGCAGCCAAGCGACTAGCGCGGGCAATGAGCAGTTCTTC. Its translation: CASSQATSAGNEQFF.